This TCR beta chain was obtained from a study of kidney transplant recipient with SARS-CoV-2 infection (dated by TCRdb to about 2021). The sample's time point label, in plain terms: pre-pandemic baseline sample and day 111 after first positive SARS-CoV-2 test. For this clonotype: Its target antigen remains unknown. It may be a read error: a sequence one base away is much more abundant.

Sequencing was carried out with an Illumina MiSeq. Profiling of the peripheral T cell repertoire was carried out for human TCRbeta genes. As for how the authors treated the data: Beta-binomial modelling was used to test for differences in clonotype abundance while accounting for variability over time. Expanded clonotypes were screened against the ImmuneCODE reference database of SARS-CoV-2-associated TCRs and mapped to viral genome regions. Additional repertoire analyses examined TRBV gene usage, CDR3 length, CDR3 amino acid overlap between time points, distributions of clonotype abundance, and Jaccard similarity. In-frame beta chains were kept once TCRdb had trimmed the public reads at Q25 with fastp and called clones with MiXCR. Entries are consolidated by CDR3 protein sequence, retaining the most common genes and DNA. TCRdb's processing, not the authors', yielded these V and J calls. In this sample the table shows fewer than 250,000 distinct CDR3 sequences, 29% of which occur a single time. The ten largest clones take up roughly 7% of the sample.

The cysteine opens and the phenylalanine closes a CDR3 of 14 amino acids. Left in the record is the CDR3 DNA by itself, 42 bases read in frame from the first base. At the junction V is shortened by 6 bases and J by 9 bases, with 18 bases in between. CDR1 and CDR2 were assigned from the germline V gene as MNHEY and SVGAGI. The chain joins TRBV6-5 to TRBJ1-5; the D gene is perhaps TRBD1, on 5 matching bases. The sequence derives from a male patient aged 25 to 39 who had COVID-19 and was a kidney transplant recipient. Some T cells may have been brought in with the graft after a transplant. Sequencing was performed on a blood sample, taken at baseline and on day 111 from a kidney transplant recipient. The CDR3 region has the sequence CASSVRDGGRPQHF. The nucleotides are TGTGCCAGCAGCGTCCGGGACGGCGGACGGCCCCAGCATTTT.